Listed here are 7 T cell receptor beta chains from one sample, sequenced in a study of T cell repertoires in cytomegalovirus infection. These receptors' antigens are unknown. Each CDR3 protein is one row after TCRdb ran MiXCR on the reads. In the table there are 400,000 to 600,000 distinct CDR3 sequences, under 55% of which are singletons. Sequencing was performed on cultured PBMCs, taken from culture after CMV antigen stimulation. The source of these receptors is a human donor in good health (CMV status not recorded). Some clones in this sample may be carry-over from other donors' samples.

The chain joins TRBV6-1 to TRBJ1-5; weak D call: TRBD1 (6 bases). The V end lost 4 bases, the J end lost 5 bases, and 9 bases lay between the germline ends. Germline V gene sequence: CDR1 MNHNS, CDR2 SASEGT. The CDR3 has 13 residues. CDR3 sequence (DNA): TGTGCCAGCAGTGTTCAGGGGCATCAGCCCCAGCATTTT. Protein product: CASSVQGHQPQHF.

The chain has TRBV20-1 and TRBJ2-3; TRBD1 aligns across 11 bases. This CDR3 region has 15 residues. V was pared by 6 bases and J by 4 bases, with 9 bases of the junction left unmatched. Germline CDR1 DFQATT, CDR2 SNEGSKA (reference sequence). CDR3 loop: CSADNGQGAADTQYF. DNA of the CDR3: TGCAGTGCAGACAACGGACAGGGGGCCGCAGATACGCAGTATTTT.

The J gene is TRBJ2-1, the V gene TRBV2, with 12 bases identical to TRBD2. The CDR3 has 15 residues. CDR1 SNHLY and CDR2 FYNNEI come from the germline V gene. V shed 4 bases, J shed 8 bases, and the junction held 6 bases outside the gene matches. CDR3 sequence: CASSGLAGVFDEQFF. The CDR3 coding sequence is TGTGCCAGCAGTGGACTAGCGGGAGTTTTCGATGAGCAGTTCTTC.

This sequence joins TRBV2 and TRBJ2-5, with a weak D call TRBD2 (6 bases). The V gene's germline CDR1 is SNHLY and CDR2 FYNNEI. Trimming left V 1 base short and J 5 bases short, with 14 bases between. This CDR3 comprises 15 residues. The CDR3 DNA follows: TGTGCCAGCAGTGAAGTTAGCGGAGGTTCGGAGACCCAGTACTTC. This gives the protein CASSEVSGGSETQYF.

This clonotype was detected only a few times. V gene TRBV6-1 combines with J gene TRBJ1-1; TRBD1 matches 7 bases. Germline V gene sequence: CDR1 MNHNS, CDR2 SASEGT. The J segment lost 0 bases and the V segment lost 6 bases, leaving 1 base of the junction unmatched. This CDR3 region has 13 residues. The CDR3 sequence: CASRDRLNTEAFF. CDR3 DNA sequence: TGTGCCAGCAGGGACAGGCTGAACACTGAAGCTTTCTTT.

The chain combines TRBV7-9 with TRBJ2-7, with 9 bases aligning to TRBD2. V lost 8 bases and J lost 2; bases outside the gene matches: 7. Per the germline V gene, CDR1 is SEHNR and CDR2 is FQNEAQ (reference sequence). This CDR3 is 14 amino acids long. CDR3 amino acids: CASRSGLATYEQYF. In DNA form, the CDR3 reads TGTGCCAGCCGATCGGGACTAGCCACCTACGAGCAGTACTTC.

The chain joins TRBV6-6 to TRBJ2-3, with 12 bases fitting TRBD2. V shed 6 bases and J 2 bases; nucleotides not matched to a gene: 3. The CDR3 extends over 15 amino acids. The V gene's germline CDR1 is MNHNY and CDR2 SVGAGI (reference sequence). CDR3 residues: CASSGTSGFTDTQYF. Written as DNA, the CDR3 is TGTGCCAGCAGCGGGACTAGCGGGTTCACAGATACGCAGTATTTT.